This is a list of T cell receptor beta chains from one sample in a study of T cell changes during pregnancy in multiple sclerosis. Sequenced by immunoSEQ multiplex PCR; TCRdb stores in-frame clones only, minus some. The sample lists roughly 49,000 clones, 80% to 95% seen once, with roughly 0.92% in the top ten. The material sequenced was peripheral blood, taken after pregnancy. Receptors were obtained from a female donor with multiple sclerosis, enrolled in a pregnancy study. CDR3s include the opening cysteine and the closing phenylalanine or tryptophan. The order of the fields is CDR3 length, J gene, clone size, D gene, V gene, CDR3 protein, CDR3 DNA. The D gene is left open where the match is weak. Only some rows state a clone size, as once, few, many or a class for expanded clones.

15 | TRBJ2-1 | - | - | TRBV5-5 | CASSQTGNSYNEQFF | TGTGCCAGCAGCCAAACAGGGAACTCCTACAATGAGCAGTTCTTC
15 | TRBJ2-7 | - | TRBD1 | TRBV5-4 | CASSSRQGSSSEQYF | TGTGCCAGCAGCTCTCGACAGGGTTCGTCGTCCGAGCAGTACTTC
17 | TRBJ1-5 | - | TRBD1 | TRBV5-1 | CASSWAPSGTGDQPQHF | TGCGCCAGCAGCTGGGCACCTTCGGGGACAGGGGATCAGCCCCAGCATTTT
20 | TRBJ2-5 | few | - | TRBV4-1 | CASSQVRGTGDPLIQETQYF | TGCGCCAGCAGCCAAGTTCGAGGCACGGGGGACCCGTTAATACAAGAGACCCAGTACTTC
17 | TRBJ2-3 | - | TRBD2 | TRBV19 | CASTKGPSGGPTDTQYF | TGTGCCAGTACAAAAGGCCCCAGCGGGGGGCCCACAGATACGCAGTATTTT
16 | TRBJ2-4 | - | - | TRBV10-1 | CASSEPRPEAKNIQYF | TGCGCCAGCAGTGAGCCCAGGCCCGAGGCCAAAAACATTCAGTACTTC
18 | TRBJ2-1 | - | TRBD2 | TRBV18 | CASSPSIPGLAESNEQFF | TGTGCCAGCTCACCATCCATTCCAGGACTAGCCGAAAGCAATGAGCAGTTCTTC
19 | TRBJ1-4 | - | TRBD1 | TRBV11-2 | CASSLDLIGTVPDGEKLFF | TGTGCCAGCAGCTTAGATCTCATTGGGACAGTCCCCGACGGGGAAAAACTGTTTTTT
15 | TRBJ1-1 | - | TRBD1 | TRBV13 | CASSRPQGDGTEAFF | TGTGCCAGCAGCCGCCCTCAGGGGGATGGAACTGAAGCTTTCTTT
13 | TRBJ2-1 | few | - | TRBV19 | CASSRRLSPEQFF | TGTGCCAGTAGTCGGAGGCTATCCCCTGAGCAGTTCTTC
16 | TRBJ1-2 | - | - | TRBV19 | CASNPSSWGDDYGYTF | TGTGCCAGTAACCCGTCGTCGTGGGGGGACGACTATGGCTACACCTTC
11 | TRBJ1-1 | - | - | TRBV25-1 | CASIMNTEAFF | TGTGCCAGCATTATGAACACTGAAGCTTTCTTT
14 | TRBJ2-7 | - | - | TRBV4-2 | CASSQGSRTYEQYF | TGTGCCAGCAGCCAAGGGTCCAGAACCTACGAGCAGTACTTC
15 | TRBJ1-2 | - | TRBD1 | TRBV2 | CASSEARSGGSGYTF | TGTGCCAGCAGTGAAGCGCGGTCAGGGGGGAGTGGCTACACCTTC
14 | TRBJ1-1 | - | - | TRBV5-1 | CASSFGWGRTEAFF | TGCGCCAGCAGCTTCGGGTGGGGCCGCACTGAAGCTTTCTTT
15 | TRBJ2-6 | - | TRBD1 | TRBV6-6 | CASSWDSSGANVLTF | TGTGCCAGCAGTTGGGACAGCTCTGGGGCCAACGTCCTGACTTTC
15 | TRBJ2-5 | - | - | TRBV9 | CASSVEQGRGETQYF | TGTGCCAGCAGCGTAGAACAGGGTAGGGGGGAGACCCAGTACTTC
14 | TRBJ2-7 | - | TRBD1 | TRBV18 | CASSPRDSSYEQYF | TGTGCCAGCTCACCAAGGGACAGTTCCTACGAGCAGTACTTC
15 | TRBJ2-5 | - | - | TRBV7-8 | CASSLESRAGETQYF | TGTGCCAGCAGCTTAGAATCCCGCGCCGGAGAGACCCAGTACTTC
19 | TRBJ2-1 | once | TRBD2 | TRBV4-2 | CASSQEGLAGGASPNEQFF | TGTGCCAGCAGCCAAGAGGGACTAGCGGGGGGGGCGTCCCCTAATGAGCAGTTCTTC
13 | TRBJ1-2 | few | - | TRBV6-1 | CASSEEEVRGYTF | TGTGCCAGCAGTGAAGAGGAGGTTAGGGGCTACACCTTC
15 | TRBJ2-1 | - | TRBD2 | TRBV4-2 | CASSQGGGGSEEQFF | TGTGCCAGCAGCCAAGGGGGGGGTGGATCTGAGGAGCAGTTCTTC
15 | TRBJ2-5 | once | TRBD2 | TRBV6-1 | CASTASSGAQETQYF | TGTGCCAGCACAGCCAGTAGCGGGGCGCAAGAGACCCAGTACTTC
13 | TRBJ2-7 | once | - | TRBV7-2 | CASSSDFSYEQYF | TGTGCCAGCAGCTCCGACTTTTCCTACGAGCAGTACTTC